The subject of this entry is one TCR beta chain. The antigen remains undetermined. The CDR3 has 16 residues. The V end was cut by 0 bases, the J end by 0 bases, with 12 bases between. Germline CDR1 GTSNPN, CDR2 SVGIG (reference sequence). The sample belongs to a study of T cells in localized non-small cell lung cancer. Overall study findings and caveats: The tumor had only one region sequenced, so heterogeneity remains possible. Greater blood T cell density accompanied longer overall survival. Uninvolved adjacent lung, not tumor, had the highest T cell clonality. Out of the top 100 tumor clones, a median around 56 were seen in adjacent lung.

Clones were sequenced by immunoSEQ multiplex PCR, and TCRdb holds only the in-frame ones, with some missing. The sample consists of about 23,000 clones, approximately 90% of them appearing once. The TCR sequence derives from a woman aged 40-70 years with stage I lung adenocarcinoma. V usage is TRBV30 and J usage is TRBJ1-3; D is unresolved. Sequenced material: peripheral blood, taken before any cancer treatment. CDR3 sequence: CAWSVPLTYSGNTIYF. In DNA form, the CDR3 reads TGTGCCTGGAGTGTCCCACTAACGTACTCTGGAAACACCATATATTTT.